The rows below give T cell receptor beta chains drawn from one sample of a study of blood T cells in healthy people across ages. TCRdb ran MiXCR on the 5' RACE reads and lists one entry per CDR3 protein. The sample yields hundreds of thousands of distinct CDR3 sequences, nearly 60% seen once. The sequenced sample consisted of blood. The receptor set was obtained from a man in his thirties or forties in good health. CDR3s leave out the opening cysteine and the closing phenylalanine or tryptophan. D genes are given only for firm matches.

j_gene,v_gene,d_gene,CDR3aa
TRBJ2-7,TRBV14,TRBD2,ASSPRGGESYEQY
TRBJ2-5,TRBV18,.,ASSQTPSQETQY
TRBJ2-1,TRBV20-1,TRBD2,SARDRGSGRANYNEQF
.,TRBV7-2,.,AGSLSPSSQYEQY
TRBJ2-2,TRBV29-1,.,SVGGGGTGELF
TRBJ1-1,TRBV27,.,ASSLGARSTEAF
TRBJ2-3,TRBV20-1,.,SARGQTGLDTQY
TRBJ2-5,TRBV20-1,.,SATNRVQETQY
TRBJ1-2,TRBV29-1,.,SVEVQGRYGYT
TRBJ2-3,TRBV9,TRBD2,ASSAWGTTFTDTQY
TRBJ2-1,TRBV20-1,.,SATTSGWGYQDEQF
TRBJ1-2,TRBV27,.,ASALGGPTYGYT
TRBJ2-7,TRBV11-2,TRBD1,ASSSGQGISYEQY
TRBJ2-3,TRBV20-1,TRBD2,SASVLAGLYTDTQY
TRBJ2-1,TRBV7-2,.,ASSPLGSGPSEQF
TRBJ1-1,TRBV6-6,.,ASSYGQLNTEAF
TRBJ2-5,TRBV7-2,.,ASSLVRALFQETQY
.,TRBV7-9,.,ASVWARGETQY
TRBJ2-6,TRBV11-2,.,ASSSIGRGVYGANVLT
TRBJ2-7,TRBV12-3/TRBV12-4,.,ASNWENHEQY
.,TRBV5-1,.,ASTDTGRDEQY
TRBJ2-7,TRBV7-8,TRBD2,ASSLLLAGDEQY
TRBJ2-3,TRBV6-5,.,ASSHLADNTDTQY
TRBJ2-5,TRBV9,TRBD2,ASSVVGGLASGEQY
TRBJ1-6,TRBV20-1,.,SAFPPTAHSSYNSPLH
TRBJ2-6,TRBV7-2,.,ASSFMSNVLT
TRBJ2-7,TRBV19,.,ASRSGSAYEQY
TRBJ2-1,TRBV6-1,TRBD2,ASSPTSGGAGEQF
TRBJ2-7,TRBV5-6,.,ASSLFSDAYEQY
.,TRBV12-3/TRBV12-4,TRBD1,ASSRGQGRSYEQY
TRBJ1-2,TRBV15,TRBD1,ATSRVGTGRLYGYT
TRBJ2-7,TRBV15,.,ATSRDGGACEQY
TRBJ2-1,TRBV20-1,.,SARVFSWGSYNEQF
TRBJ1-1,TRBV7-3,.,ASSATRNTEAF
TRBJ2-7,TRBV18,.,ASSPTPESSYEQY
TRBJ2-7,TRBV10-3,TRBD2,AISESGGVYEQY
TRBJ2-5,TRBV12-3/TRBV12-4,TRBD2,ASSPEEAGLNEQY
TRBJ2-3,TRBV29-1,TRBD2,SVGIAGNTDTQY
.,TRBV5-6,TRBD1,ASSFPGQGANEQF
TRBJ1-4,TRBV20-1,.,SAPGRTKEKLF
TRBJ2-3,TRBV7-2,TRBD2,ASNPGLAVDTQY
TRBJ1-1,TRBV20-1,.,STRAANRDTEAF
TRBJ2-7,TRBV3-1,.,ASSHESGDFYEQY
TRBJ2-1,TRBV5-4,.,ASSLSPNNEQF
TRBJ1-5,TRBV7-2,.,ASSLARGSAPQH
TRBJ1-1,TRBV20-1,.,SAREGGGGTEAF
TRBJ2-3,TRBV12-3/TRBV12-4,TRBD2,ASSLTSGMNTQY
TRBJ1-2,TRBV29-1,.,SVRSGREDGYT
TRBJ2-1,TRBV12-3/TRBV12-4,TRBD1,ASSFGEGQGGNEQF
TRBJ2-7,TRBV7-2,.,ASSKAGQSYEQY
TRBJ2-7,TRBV28,TRBD2,ASSRLAAYEQY
TRBJ1-5,TRBV29-1,.,SVVPDDSNQPQH